This T cell receptor (beta chain) comes out of a study of T-cell memory formation after mild COVID-19. This CDR3 has 15 residues. Trimming cost V 3 bases and J 3 bases, with 15 bases left between them. Concerning this clonotype itself: What it binds is unknown. A much larger clone is a single base away; this may be a read error.

General study results and limits: Mainly CM and EM harbored the contracting CD4+ clones; mainly EMRA harbored the CD8+ ones. CD4/CD8 balance characterized clones contracting day 15 to 85, and CD4+ skew characterized later expanders.

Amplification by 5'RACE using constant-segment primers produced TCR alpha and TCR beta cDNA libraries that carried sample barcodes and UMIs. MiXCR, run by TCRdb on the 5' RACE reads, gives a single entry per CDR3 protein. Seen here are some 110,000 distinct CDR3 sequences, roughly an eighth observed once, and the top ten hold 27%. The V gene is TRBV12-3 or TRBV12-4, the J gene TRBJ2-7, with a tentative D call TRBD2 (5 bases). The sequence came from an adult woman who had mild COVID-19 (a few samples of this study predate the infection). Cell type and time point are not known. Sequencing was performed on PBMCs or a T cell subset sorted from them (not recorded which). The CDR3 bases are TGTGCCAGCAGTTTTGGAGGACGGAGCTGCTACGAGCAGTACTTC. Residues: CASSFGGRSCYEQYF.